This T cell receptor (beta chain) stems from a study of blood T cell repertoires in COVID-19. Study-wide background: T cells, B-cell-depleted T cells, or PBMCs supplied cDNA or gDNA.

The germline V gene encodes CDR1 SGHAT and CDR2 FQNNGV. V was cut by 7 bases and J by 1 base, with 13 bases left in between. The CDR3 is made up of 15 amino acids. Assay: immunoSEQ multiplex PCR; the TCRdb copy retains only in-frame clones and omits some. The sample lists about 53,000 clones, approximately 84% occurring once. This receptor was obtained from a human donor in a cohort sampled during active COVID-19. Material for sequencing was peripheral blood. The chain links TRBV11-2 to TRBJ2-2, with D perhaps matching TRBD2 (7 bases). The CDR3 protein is CASKGGQLNTGELFF. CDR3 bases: TGTGCCAGCAAGGGGGGGCAGCTGAACACCGGGGAGCTGTTTTTT.